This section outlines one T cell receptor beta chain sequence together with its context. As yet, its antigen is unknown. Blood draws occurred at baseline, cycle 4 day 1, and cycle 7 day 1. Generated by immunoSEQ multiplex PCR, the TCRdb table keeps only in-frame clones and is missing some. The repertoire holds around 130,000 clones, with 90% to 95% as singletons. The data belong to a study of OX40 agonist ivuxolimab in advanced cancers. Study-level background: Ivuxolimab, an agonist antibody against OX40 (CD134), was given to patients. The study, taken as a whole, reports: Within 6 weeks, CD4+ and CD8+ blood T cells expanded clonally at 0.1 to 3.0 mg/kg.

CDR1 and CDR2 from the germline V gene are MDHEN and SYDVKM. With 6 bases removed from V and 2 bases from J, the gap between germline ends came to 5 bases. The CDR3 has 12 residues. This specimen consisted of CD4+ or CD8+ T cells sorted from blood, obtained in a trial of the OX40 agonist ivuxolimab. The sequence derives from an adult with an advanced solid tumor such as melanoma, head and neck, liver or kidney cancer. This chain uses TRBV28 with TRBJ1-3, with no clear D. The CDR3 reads CASRRAGNTIYF. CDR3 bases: TGTGCCAGCAGGAGGGCTGGAAACACCATATATTTT.